Below, 4 T cell receptor beta chains from the same sample are listed, as sequenced in a study of T cell responses to AZD1222 COVID-19 vaccine. The repertoire was sequenced with immunoSEQ multiplex PCR; TCRdb's copy has only in-frame clones and lacks some. The sample carries 100,000 to 150,000 clones, 94% recorded once. Source: peripheral blood, taken on day 0 of AZD1222 vaccination. These receptors were obtained from an adult in good health.

V gene TRBV5-1 combines with J gene TRBJ1-1; 9 bases fit TRBD1. The length of the CDR3 is 14 residues. Germline loops: CDR1 SGHRS, CDR2 YFSETQ. Germline trimming cut 5 bases from V and 5 bases from J; bases unmatched to any gene: 7. The CDR3 nucleotides read TGCGCCAGCAGACCACAGGGGGCACCTACTGAAGCTTTCTTT. Protein: CASRPQGAPTEAFF.

The rearrangement joins TRBV15 to TRBJ2-7, with TRBD2 matching over 11 bases. The germline gives CDR1 LNHNV, CDR2 YYDKDF (reference sequence). After removal of 1 base from V and 3 bases from J, the junction contained 2 bases not matched to a gene. CDR3 length: 15 amino acids. The CDR3 sequence: CATSRGLAGIYEQYF. The CDR3 coding sequence is TGTGCCACCAGCAGAGGACTAGCGGGAATCTACGAGCAGTACTTC.

The V gene is TRBV28, the J gene TRBJ2-2, with a tentative D call TRBD2 (7 bases). In germline, CDR1 is MDHEN, CDR2 SYDVKM. V was clipped by 3 bases and J by 3 bases, with 14 bases between them. The CDR3 is 16 amino acids. CDR3 amino acids: CASSFPRGAHTGELFF. In DNA, the CDR3 is TGTGCCAGCAGTTTCCCCCGGGGGGCTCACACCGGGGAGCTGTTTTTT.

This clone was seen a few times. This chain links TRBV2 with TRBJ2-1; TRBD2 is a possible D gene (5 bases). V was clipped by 7 bases and J by 7 bases, with 20 bases between them. The germline CDR1 and CDR2 sequences are SNHLY and FYNNEI. The CDR3 is made up of 15 amino acids. The CDR3 nucleotides read TGTGCCAGCACCCCCAGCGCGGGTTTTCGAAATGAGCAGTTCTTC. It specifies CASTPSAGFRNEQFF.